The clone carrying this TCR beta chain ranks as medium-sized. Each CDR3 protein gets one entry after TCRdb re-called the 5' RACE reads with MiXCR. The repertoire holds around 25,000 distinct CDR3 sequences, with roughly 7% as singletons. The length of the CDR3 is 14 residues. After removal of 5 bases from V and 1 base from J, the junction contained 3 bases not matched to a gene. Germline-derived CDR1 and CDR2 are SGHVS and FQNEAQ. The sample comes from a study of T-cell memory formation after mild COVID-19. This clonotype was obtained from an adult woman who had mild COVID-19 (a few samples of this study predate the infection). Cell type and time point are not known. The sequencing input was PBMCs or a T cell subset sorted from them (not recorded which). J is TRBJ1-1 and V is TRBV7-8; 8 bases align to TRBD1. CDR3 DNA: TGTGCCAGCAGCCGAGGACAGGGGAACACTGAAGCTTTCTTT. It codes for CASSRGQGNTEAFF.